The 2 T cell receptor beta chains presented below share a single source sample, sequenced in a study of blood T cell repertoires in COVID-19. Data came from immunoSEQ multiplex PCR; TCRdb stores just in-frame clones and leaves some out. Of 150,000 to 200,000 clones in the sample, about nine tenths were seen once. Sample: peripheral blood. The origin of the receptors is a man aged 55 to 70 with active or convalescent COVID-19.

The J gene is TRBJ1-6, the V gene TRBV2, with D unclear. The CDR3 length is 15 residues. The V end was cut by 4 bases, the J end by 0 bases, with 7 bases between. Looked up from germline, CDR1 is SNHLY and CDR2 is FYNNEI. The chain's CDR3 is CASSVRSSYNSPLHF. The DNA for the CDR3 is TGTGCCAGCAGTGTACGGAGCTCCTATAATTCACCCCTCCACTTT.

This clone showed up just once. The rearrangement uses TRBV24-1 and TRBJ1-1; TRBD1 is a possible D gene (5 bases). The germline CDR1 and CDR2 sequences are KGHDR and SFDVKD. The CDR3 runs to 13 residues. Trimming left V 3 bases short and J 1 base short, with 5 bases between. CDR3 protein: CATSDGANTEAFF. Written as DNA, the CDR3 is TGTGCCACCAGTGATGGGGCGAACACTGAAGCTTTCTTT.